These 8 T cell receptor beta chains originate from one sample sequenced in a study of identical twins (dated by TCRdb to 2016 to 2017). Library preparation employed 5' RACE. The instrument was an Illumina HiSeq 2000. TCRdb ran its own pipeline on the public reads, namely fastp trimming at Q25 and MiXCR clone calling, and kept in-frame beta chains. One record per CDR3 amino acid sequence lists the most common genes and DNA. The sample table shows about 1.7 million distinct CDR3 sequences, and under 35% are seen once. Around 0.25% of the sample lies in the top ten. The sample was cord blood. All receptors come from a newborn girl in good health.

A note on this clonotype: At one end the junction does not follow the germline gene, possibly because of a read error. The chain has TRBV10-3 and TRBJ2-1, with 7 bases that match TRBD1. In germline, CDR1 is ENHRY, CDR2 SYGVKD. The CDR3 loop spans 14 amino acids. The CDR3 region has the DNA TGTGCCACCCGGACAGGCCAACTTTCCGGGGAGCTGTTCTTC. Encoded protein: CATRTGQLSGELFF.

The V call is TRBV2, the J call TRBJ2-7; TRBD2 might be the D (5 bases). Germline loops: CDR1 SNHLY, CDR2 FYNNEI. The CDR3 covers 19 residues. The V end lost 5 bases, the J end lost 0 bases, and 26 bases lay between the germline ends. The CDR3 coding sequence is TGTGCCAGCAGTCTCCTCGGGGTCTTCCGGTGGGTATACTCCTACGAGCAGTACTTC. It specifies CASSLLGVFRWVYSYEQYF.

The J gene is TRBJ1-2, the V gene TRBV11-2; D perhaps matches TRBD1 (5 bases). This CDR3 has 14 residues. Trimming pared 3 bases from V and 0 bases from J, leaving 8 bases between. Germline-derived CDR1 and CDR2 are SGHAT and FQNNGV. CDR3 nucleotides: TGTGCCAGCAGCTTCAAGGGGACTAACTATGGCTACACCTTC. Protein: CASSFKGTNYGYTF.

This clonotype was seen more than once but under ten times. The CDR3 DNA reads TGTGCCACCAGCAGAGGACTTCCCGACAATGAGCAGTTCTTC. As protein: CATSRGLPDNEQFF. The rearrangement links TRBV15 to TRBJ2-1; no definite D call. The CDR3 consists of 14 residues. Deletions cut 1 base from V and 5 bases from J, with 9 bases between. Germline V gives CDR1 LNHNV, CDR2 YYDKDF (reference sequence).

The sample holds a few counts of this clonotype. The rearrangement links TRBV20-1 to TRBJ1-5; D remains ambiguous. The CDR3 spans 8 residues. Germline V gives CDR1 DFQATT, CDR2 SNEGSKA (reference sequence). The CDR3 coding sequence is TGCAGCAATCAGCCCCAGCATTTT. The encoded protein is CSNQPQHF.

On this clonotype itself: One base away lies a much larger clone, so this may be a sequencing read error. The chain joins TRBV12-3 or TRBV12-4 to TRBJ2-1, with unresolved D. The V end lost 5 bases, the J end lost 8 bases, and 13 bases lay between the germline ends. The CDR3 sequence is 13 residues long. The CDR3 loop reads CASSTPLVHEQFF. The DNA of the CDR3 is TGTGCCAGCAGTACCCCTCTAGTACATGAGCAGTTCTTC.

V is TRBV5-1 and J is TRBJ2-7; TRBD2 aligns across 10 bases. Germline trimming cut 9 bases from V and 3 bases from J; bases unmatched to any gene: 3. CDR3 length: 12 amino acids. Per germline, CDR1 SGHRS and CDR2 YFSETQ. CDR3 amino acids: CATSSGGYEQYV. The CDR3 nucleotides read TGCGCCACGTCTAGCGGGGGCTACGAGCAGTACGTC.

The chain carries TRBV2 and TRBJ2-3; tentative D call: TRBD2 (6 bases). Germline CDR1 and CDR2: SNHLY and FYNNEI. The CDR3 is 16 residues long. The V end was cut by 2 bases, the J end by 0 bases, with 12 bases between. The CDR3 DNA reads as TGTGCCAGCAGTGAATGGGTAGCGGATAGCACAGATACGCAGTATTTT. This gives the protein CASSEWVADSTDTQYF.